The 25 T cell receptor beta chains below were found in one sample sequenced in a study of blood T cell repertoires in COVID-19. Repertoires were generated with immunoSEQ multiplex PCR, while TCRdb's copy carries only in-frame clones and drops some. Counted here are about 200,000 clones, 84% occurring once; the ten biggest clones make up approximately 5%. Sequencing input: peripheral blood. All receptors derive from a woman aged 70 to 79 with active or convalescent COVID-19.

V and J are TRBV28 and TRBJ1-2; perhaps TRBD1 as D (5 bases). CDR1 is MDHEN and CDR2 is SYDVKM in the germline V gene. V gave up 2 bases and J gave up 5 bases, with 12 bases separating them. The CDR3 is made up of 14 amino acids. In DNA, the CDR3 is TGTGCCAGCAGTTTAACACAGGAAGTTTATGGCTACACCTTC. It specifies CASSLTQEVYGYTF.

V gene TRBV24-1 combines with J gene TRBJ2-2, with 9 bases fitting TRBD1. Losses at the gene ends were 5 bases for V and 2 bases for J; bases not matched to a gene: 14. The CDR3 has 19 amino acids. Per the germline V gene, CDR1 is KGHDR and CDR2 is SFDVKD. The CDR3 sequence is CATSGLDRGNLRNTGELFF. In nucleotides, the CDR3 is TGTGCCACCAGTGGCTTGGACAGGGGTAACTTACGAAACACCGGGGAGCTGTTTTTT.

This clone was detected a few times. The J gene is TRBJ2-1, the V gene TRBV24-1; a possible D gene is TRBD2 (6 bases). The CDR3 consists of 14 residues. V was cut by 4 bases and J by 9 bases, with 15 bases left in between. The germline CDR1 and CDR2 sequences are KGHDR and SFDVKD. The CDR3 DNA is TGTGCCACCAGTGACCCACCGACTAGTCCTGAGCAGTTCTTC. It is translated as CATSDPPTSPEQFF.

This rearrangement joins TRBV2 to TRBJ2-5; 12 bases fit TRBD2. V trimming: 10 bases; J trimming: 2 bases; junction bases outside the gene matches: 5. Germline V gives CDR1 SNHLY, CDR2 FYNNEI. CDR3 length: 14 residues. The CDR3 sequence: CATRTSGVQETQYF. The CDR3 region has the DNA TGTGCCACCCGGACTAGCGGGGTTCAAGAGACCCAGTACTTC. Together with reference TRBV2 and TRBJ2-5, the CDR3 gives the full variable domain: EPEVTQTPSHQVTQMGQEVILRCVPISNHLYFYWYRQILGQKVEFLVSFYNNEISEKSEIFDDQFSVERPDGSNFTLKIRSTKLEDSAMYFCATRTSGVQETQYFGPGTRLLVL.

This clone was found a few times. J is TRBJ1-5 and V is TRBV24-1; a possible D gene is TRBD1 (5 bases). V dropped 5 bases and J dropped 6 bases, with 13 bases sitting between them. Germline CDR1 is KGHDR and CDR2 is SFDVKD. This CDR3 region has 14 residues. CDR3 coding DNA: TGTGCCACCAGTGGTGGAGGGGAGGGTCAGCCCCAGCATTTT. It specifies CATSGGGEGQPQHF.

V gene TRBV7-9 combines with J gene TRBJ2-7, with 7 nucleotides matching TRBD1. The CDR3 consists of 16 residues. Germline CDR1 is SEHNR and CDR2 is FQNEAQ (reference sequence). The junction had 11 bases not matched to a gene; V was cut back by 5 bases and J by 1 base. The CDR3 coding sequence is TGTGCCAGCAGCCCACAAGGGACAGCGAAGTCCTACGAGCAGTACTTC. It translates to CASSPQGTAKSYEQYF.

The V and J genes are TRBV7-9 and TRBJ2-2; TRBD2 matches at 8 bases. Germline V gene data show CDR1 as SEHNR and CDR2 as FQNEAQ (reference sequence). Trimming cost V 2 bases and J 3 bases; bases outside gene matches: 2. This CDR3 is built from 15 residues. The CDR3 DNA reads TGTGCCAGCAGCTTACCGGGACTAGACACCGGGGAGCTGTTTTTT. Translated, it gives CASSLPGLDTGELFF.

The V call is TRBV7-2, the J call TRBJ1-1, with 7 bases matching TRBD1. V was clipped by 5 bases and J by 1 base; unmatched bases: 7. Germline V gene data show CDR1 as SGHTA and CDR2 as FQGNSA. This CDR3 contains 15 residues. The CDR3 sequence is CASSTRTGPNTEAFF. CDR3 in DNA: TGTGCCAGCAGCACTCGGACAGGTCCGAACACTGAAGCTTTCTTT.

The J gene is TRBJ1-2, the V gene TRBV28; TRBD1 matches at 8 bases. J gave up 5 bases and V 6 bases, and 11 bases lay outside the gene matches. CDR1 and CDR2 from the germline V gene are MDHEN and SYDVKM. The CDR3 runs 15 residues. The CDR3 reads CASSTPGQASYGYTF. CDR3 DNA: TGTGCCAGCAGCACCCCGGGACAGGCTAGTTATGGCTACACCTTC.

This chain connects TRBV10-3 to TRBJ2-3; perhaps TRBD1 as D (5 bases). Per germline, CDR1 ENHRY and CDR2 SYGVKD. V lost 7 bases and J 0 bases, leaving 11 bases between the germline ends. The CDR3 covers 14 residues. CDR3 loop: CAINQGSSTDTQYF. The CDR3 DNA sequence: TGTGCCATCAACCAGGGATCTAGCACAGATACGCAGTATTTT.

The V gene is TRBV5-1, the J gene TRBJ2-1; D not resolved. Trimming took off 0 bases at V and 7 bases at J, with 17 bases between the two ends. Germline values: CDR1 SGHRS, CDR2 YFSETQ. The CDR3 spans 16 residues. Written as DNA, the CDR3 is TGCGCCAGCAGCTTGGCACAATCTGGTGCTAGGAATGAGCAGTTCTTC. This gives the protein CASSLAQSGARNEQFF.

The CDR3 spells CATSRGDRGNEKLFF. The CDR3 DNA sequence: TGTGCCACCAGCAGAGGCGACAGGGGGAATGAAAAACTGTTTTTT. The chain couples TRBV15 to TRBJ1-4; 9 nucleotides line up with TRBD1. Germline V gene lookup returns CDR1 LNHNV and CDR2 YYDKDF (reference sequence). V dropped 1 base and J dropped 5; count of bases not matched to a gene: 2. The CDR3 covers 15 residues.

This chain joins TRBV2 and TRBJ2-1; TRBD2 matches 10 bases. The CDR3 covers 15 residues. Germline CDR1 and CDR2: SNHLY and FYNNEI. The junction had 11 bases not matched to a gene; V was cut back by 8 bases and J by 7 bases. The DNA for the CDR3 is TGTGCCAGCTTTGAAGCTAGCGGGAGTTATAATGAGCAGTTCTTC. Its protein is CASFEASGSYNEQFF.

This clone was seen a single time. At one of its ends the junction is not consistent with the germline gene, which may arise from a read error. The CDR3 DNA reads TGTGCCAGCAGCCCCCTGACTAGCAGAGATACGCAGTATTTT. Translated, it gives CASSPLTSRDTQYF. The rearrangement uses TRBV7-9 and TRBJ2-3, with 7 bases that match TRBD2. This CDR3 has 14 amino acids. Germline V gene lookup returns CDR1 SEHNR and CDR2 FQNEAQ (reference sequence).

This clone was observed a single time. This rearrangement joins TRBV2 to TRBJ2-5; a weak D match, TRBD1 (5 bases). This CDR3 contains 15 residues. Looked up from germline, CDR1 is SNHLY and CDR2 is FYNNEI. The V end was cut by 3 bases, the J end by 1 base, with 12 bases between. In DNA form, the CDR3 reads TGTGCCAGCAGTGACCAGGGAACCTCCCAAGAGACCCAGTACTTC. Translating gives CASSDQGTSQETQYF.

The V and J genes are TRBV5-1 and TRBJ2-3, with D perhaps matching TRBD1 (5 bases). The ends were cut back, 5 bases at V and 0 bases at J, with 10 bases in the middle. Germline-derived CDR1 and CDR2 are SGHRS and YFSETQ. The CDR3 is 14 residues long. For the CDR3, the DNA is TGCGCCAGCAGGATCCACAGGAGCACAGATACGCAGTATTTT. Translated: CASRIHRSTDTQYF.

CDR3 in amino acids: CASSYPVENTGELFF. The CDR3 DNA reads as TGTGCCAGCAGTTATCCCGTAGAGAACACCGGGGAGCTGTTTTTT. This chain connects TRBV6-6 to TRBJ2-2; D uncertain. Trimming pared 3 bases from V and 1 base from J, leaving 9 bases between. This CDR3 spans 15 amino acids. Germline V gives CDR1 MNHNY, CDR2 SVGAGI (reference sequence).

The chain combines TRBV27 with TRBJ1-1; D not certain. The germline CDR1 and CDR2 sequences are MNHEY and SMNVEV (reference sequence). CDR3 size: 14 residues. The ends were cut back, 4 bases at V and 5 bases at J, with 14 bases in the middle. The CDR3 region is CASSSKAGRTEAFF. Written as DNA, the CDR3 is TGTGCCAGCAGTTCAAAAGCGGGGAGGACTGAAGCTTTCTTT.

This chain connects TRBV25-1 to TRBJ1-2; no reliable D call. The CDR3 has 13 amino acids. V dropped 11 bases and J dropped 8 bases, with 21 bases sitting between them. Germline CDR1 reads MGHDK; CDR2 reads SYGVNS. For the CDR3, the DNA is TGTGCCCTCGAACCGGGCGGTACGGGAGGCTACACCTTC. This gives the protein CALEPGGTGGYTF.

The chain has TRBV6-5 and TRBJ2-7; 8 bases map to TRBD1. The CDR3 is 15 amino acids. Germline V gives CDR1 MNHEY, CDR2 SVGAGI. Trimming at V came to 6 bases and at J to 0 bases, leaving 7 bases not matched to a gene. For the CDR3, the DNA is TGTGCCAGCAGCGCCGCCGGGACAGGCTCCTACGAGCAGTACTTC. Protein sequence: CASSAAGTGSYEQYF.

The chain links TRBV4-1 to TRBJ2-2, with D hard to call. The CDR3 has 17 amino acids. The germline V gene encodes CDR1 MGHRA and CDR2 YSYEKL. Between the trimmed V and J ends, which lost 4 bases and 2 bases, there was a span of 17 bases. CDR3 in DNA: TGCGCCAGCAGCCCCCTAGTCGTGATAACTAACACCGGGGAGCTGTTTTTT. Translating it yields CASSPLVVITNTGELFF.

This clone was seen once. The V call is TRBV2, the J call TRBJ2-5; 8 positions agree with TRBD1. The V gene end was trimmed by 6 bases and the J gene end by 4 bases; junction bases not matched to a gene: 4. The CDR3 consists of 13 residues. The germline V gene encodes CDR1 SNHLY and CDR2 FYNNEI. The CDR3, as DNA: TGTGCCAGCAGCGCGGACAGGGTAGAGACCCAGTACTTC. Its protein product is CASSADRVETQYF. The whole variable domain, remainder taken from reference TRBV2 and TRBJ2-5, is EPEVTQTPSHQVTQMGQEVILRCVPISNHLYFYWYRQILGQKVEFLVSFYNNEISEKSEIFDDQFSVERPDGSNFTLKIRSTKLEDSAMYFCASSADRVETQYFGPGTRLLVL.

The chain has TRBV28 and TRBJ1-2, with 9 bases aligning to TRBD1. V shed 6 bases and J 4 bases; nucleotides not matched to a gene: 9. CDR1 is MDHEN and CDR2 is SYDVKM in the germline V gene. This CDR3 has 15 amino acids. The CDR3: CASSFTGGVGYGYTF. As DNA, the CDR3 is TGTGCCAGCAGCTTCACAGGGGGCGTAGGCTATGGCTACACCTTC.

This chain links TRBV3-1 (or the pseudogene TRBV3-2) with TRBJ2-5; possibly TRBD2 for D (6 bases). CDR1 and CDR2 from the germline V gene are LGHDT and YNNKEL (reference sequence). CDR3 length: 15 residues. Trimming took 6 bases from V and 5 from J, leaving 19 bases between them. CDR3 sequence: CASSPTVSSVETQYF. In nucleotides, the CDR3 is TGTGCCAGCAGTCCAACGGTTTCTAGCGTCGAGACCCAGTACTTC.

This clone was recorded once. This rearrangement joins TRBV2 to TRBJ2-4; 9 bases match TRBD1. J lost 7 bases, V lost 4 bases, and 8 bases had no gene match. Germline CDR1 and CDR2: SNHLY and FYNNEI. The length of the CDR3 is 15 residues. CDR3 sequence (DNA): TGTGCCAGCAGTGCGTTACAGGGGGCAGGTAACATTCAGTACTTC. It is translated as CASSALQGAGNIQYF.